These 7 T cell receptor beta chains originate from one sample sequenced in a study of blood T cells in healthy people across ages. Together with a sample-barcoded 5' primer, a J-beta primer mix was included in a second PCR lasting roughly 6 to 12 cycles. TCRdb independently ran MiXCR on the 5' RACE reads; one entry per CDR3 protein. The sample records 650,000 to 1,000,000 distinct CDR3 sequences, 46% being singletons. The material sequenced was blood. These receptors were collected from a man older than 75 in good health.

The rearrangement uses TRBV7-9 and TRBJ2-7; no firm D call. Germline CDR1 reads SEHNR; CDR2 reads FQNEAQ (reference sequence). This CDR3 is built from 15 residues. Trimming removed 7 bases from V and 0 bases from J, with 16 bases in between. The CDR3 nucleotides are TGTGCCAGCAACACCGGGCCCCAAAGCTCCTACGAGCAGTACTTC. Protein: CASNTGPQSSYEQYF.

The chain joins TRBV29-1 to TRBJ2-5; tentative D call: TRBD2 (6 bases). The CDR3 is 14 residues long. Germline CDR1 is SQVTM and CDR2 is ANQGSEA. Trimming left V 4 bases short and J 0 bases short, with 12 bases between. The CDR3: CSVGREVYQETQYF. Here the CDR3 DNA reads TGCAGCGTTGGGCGGGAAGTGTACCAAGAGACCCAGTACTTC. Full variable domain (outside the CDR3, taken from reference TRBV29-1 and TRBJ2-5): SAVISQKPSRDICQRGTSLTIQCQVDSQVTMMFWYRQQPGQSLTLIATANQGSEATYESGFVIDKFPISRPNLTFSTLTVSNMSPEDSSIYLCSVGREVYQETQYFGPGTRLLVL.

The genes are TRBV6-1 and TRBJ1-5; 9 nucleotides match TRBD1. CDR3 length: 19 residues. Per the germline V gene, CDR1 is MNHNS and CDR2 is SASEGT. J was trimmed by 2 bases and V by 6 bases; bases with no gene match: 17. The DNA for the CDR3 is TGTGCCAGCAGCCCTCGAACCGGGACAGGGTTTATGGGCAATCAGCCCCAGCATTTT. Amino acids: CASSPRTGTGFMGNQPQHF.

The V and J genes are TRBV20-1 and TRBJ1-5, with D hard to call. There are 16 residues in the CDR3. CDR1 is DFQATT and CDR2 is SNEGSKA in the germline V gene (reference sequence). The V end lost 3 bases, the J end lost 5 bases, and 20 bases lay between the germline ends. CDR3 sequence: CSARTSLSSLDQPQHF. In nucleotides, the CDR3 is TGCAGTGCTAGGACCTCGTTGTCATCATTGGATCAGCCCCAGCATTTT.

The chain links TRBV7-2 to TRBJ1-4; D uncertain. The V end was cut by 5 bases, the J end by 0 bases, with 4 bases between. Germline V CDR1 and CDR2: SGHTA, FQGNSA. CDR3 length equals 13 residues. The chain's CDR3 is CASSASTNEKLFF. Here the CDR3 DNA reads TGTGCCAGCAGCGCTTCAACTAATGAAAAACTGTTTTTT.

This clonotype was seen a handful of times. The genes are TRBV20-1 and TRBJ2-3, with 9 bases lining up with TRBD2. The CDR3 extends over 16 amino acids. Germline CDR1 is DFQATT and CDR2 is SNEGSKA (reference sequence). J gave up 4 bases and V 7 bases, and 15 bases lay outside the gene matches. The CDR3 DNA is TGCAGTGTCAAACGACCGGGACTAGCTAGGGCAGATACGCAGTATTTT. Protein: CSVKRPGLARADTQYF.

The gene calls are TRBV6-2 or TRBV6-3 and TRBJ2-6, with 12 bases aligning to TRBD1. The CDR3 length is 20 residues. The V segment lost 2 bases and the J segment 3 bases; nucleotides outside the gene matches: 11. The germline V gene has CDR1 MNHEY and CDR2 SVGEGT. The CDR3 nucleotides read TGTGCCAGCAGTTACGTAATTGGGACAGGGGGCGCAGTTGGGGCCAACGTCCTGACTTTC. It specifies CASSYVIGTGGAVGANVLTF.